This T cell receptor beta chain was profiled in a study of vaccination and CD4 T cells after COVID-19. Study at large: Two doses of either BNT162b2 or mRNA-1273 vaccine went to participants. The cells in question were stimulated using overlapping spike peptides derived from SARS-CoV-2, HCoV-NL63, HCoV-OC43 and HCoV-229E.

This clonotype has more than one count but fewer than ten. Its antigen is undetermined. The Oncomine TCR Beta short-read assay was what sequenced the DNA obtained from cultured CD4+ T cells. From the PCR reads, TCRdb called clonotypes with MiXCR, one entry per CDR3 protein. The table has some 8,400 distinct CDR3 sequences, about 32% seen once. Noted treatment: roughly 10-day PBMC culture with coronavirus spike peptide pools or control peptides (ViraFEST assay). Points from the study as a whole: Median SARS-CoV-2-reactive clonotype numbers went up from around 21 to 38, but not significantly. A median of approximately 90% of reactive clones, in convalescent patients, became evident only post-vaccination.

This receptor was identified in a human donor with COVID-19. The material sequenced was cultured CD4+ T cells from blood.

The CDR3 nucleotides are TGCGCCAGCAGCTTGGACGGCACAGGGGGAAGGTCACCCCTCCACTTT. Translation: CASSLDGTGGRSPLHF. The rearrangement links TRBV5-1 to TRBJ1-6; 8 nucleotides agree with TRBD1. The V and J ends lost 0 bases and 10 bases, in that order; junction bases with no gene match: 9. Germline-derived CDR1 and CDR2 are SGHRS and YFSETQ. This CDR3 comprises 16 residues. The whole variable domain, filled in from reference TRBV5-1 and TRBJ1-6, reads KAGVTQTPRYLIKTRGQQVTLSCSPISGHRSVSWYQQTPGQGLQFLFEYFSETQRNKGNFPGRFSGRQFSNSRSEMNVSTLELGDSALYLCASSLDGTGGRSPLHFGNGTRLTVT.